One and the same sample provided the 10 T cell receptor beta chains below, sequenced in a study of blood T cell repertoires in COVID-19. The method was immunoSEQ multiplex PCR; TCRdb's version includes in-frame clones alone and lacks a portion of them. The data contain approximately 200,000 clones, roughly 77% of them singletons. The source material was peripheral blood. These receptors originate from a woman aged 35 to 49 with COVID-19, enrolled during active disease.

The chain carries TRBV4-1 and TRBJ1-1; 7 bases line up with TRBD1. The ends lost 4 bases at V and 8 bases at J; junction bases unmatched: 7. In germline, CDR1 is MGHRA, CDR2 YSYEKL. This CDR3 region has 13 residues. The CDR3 spells CASSPEGTAEAFF. In nucleotides, the CDR3 is TGCGCCAGCAGCCCGGAAGGGACAGCCGAAGCTTTCTTT.

This sequence joins TRBV4-2 and TRBJ2-4; a weak D match, TRBD1 (6 bases). Germline V lookup: CDR1 LGHNA, CDR2 YNFKEQ. The CDR3 runs 16 residues. V lost 0 bases and J lost 3, with 12 bases in between. The CDR3: CASSQDLARGKNIQYF. The CDR3 region has the DNA TGTGCCAGCAGCCAAGATCTGGCCAGGGGCAAAAACATTCAGTACTTC.

The chain uses TRBV29-1 and TRBJ1-4; 8 nucleotides align to TRBD1. Losses at the gene ends were 4 bases for V and 8 bases for J; bases not matched to a gene: 9. CDR1 and CDR2 from the germline V gene are SQVTM and ANQGSEA. This CDR3 has 14 residues. CDR3 coding DNA: TGCAGCGTTGGTTCCACAGGGGGGGTAGAAAAACTGTTTTTT. This encodes CSVGSTGGVEKLFF.

This chain uses TRBV30 with TRBJ2-1, with D possibly matching TRBD2 (5 bases). CDR1 and CDR2 from the germline V gene are GTSNPN and SVGIG (reference sequence). Trimming shortened V by 5 bases and J by 3 bases, and 8 bases separated the two germline ends. The CDR3 contains 12 residues. In DNA form, the CDR3 reads TGTGCCTGGTCGGACTTCTACAATGAGCAGTTCTTC. This encodes CAWSDFYNEQFF.

The rearrangement uses TRBV6-6 and TRBJ2-3, with D tentatively TRBD1 (5 bases). V shed 2 bases and J shed 6 bases, with 9 bases lying between them. The CDR3 spans 13 residues. Germline V lookup: CDR1 MNHNY, CDR2 SVGAGI (reference sequence). The CDR3 protein is CASSYPPGDTQYF. The CDR3 DNA reads TGTGCCAGCAGTTACCCCCCAGGGGATACGCAGTATTTT.

The rearrangement links TRBV18 to TRBJ1-6; D not certain. CDR1 and CDR2 (germline): KGHSH, LQKENI. Between the trimmed V and J ends, which lost 2 bases and 0 bases, there was a span of 14 bases. This CDR3 comprises 18 residues. The CDR3 DNA is TGTGCCAGCTCACCAGCTCTATCAGGAAGCTCCTATAATTCACCCCTCCACTTT. Encoded protein: CASSPALSGSSYNSPLHF.

The chain is built from TRBV5-4 and TRBJ2-3, with a tentative D call TRBD2 (7 bases). The germline gives CDR1 SGHNT, CDR2 YYREEE (reference sequence). This CDR3 has 15 amino acids. V shed 3 bases and J shed 0 bases, with 11 bases lying between them. This chain's CDR3 is CASSSGGASTDTQYF. The CDR3 coding sequence is TGTGCCAGCAGCTCTGGGGGGGCCAGCACAGATACGCAGTATTTT.

This rearrangement joins TRBV3-1 (or the pseudogene TRBV3-2) to TRBJ2-3; possibly TRBD2 for D (6 bases). The V gene lost 1 base and the J gene lost 3 bases, with 14 bases spanning the gap. The CDR3 spans 16 residues. Germline assignment: CDR1 LGHDT and CDR2 YNNKEL (reference sequence). CDR3 loop: CASSQGYAGSTDTQYF. As DNA, the CDR3 is TGTGCCAGCAGCCAAGGGTATGCGGGGTCTACAGATACGCAGTATTTT.

The chain's CDR3 is CASRDSGTGKPGGQHF. CDR3 coding DNA: TGTGCCAGCAGAGACTCCGGGACAGGTAAGCCGGGCGGCCAGCATTTT. The chain links TRBV3-1 (or the pseudogene TRBV3-2) to TRBJ1-5; 8 nucleotides line up with TRBD1. The length of the CDR3 is 16 residues. Germline V gene sequence: CDR1 LGHDT, CDR2 YNNKEL (reference sequence). The trim removed 6 bases at V and 12 bases at J, leaving 19 bases unmatched.

V usage is TRBV6-6 and J usage is TRBJ1-4, with D unclear. Germline assignment: CDR1 MNHNY and CDR2 SVGAGI (reference sequence). Trimming removed 3 bases at V and 7 bases at J, with 9 bases between. The CDR3 is made up of 13 amino acids. The CDR3 loop is CASSYNSLEKLFF. The CDR3 bases are TGTGCCAGCAGTTATAACAGCCTTGAAAAACTGTTTTTT.